This passage covers 14 T cell receptor beta chains from one sample sequenced in a study of cytomegalovirus exposure and HLA in healthy donors. The PCR made use of 60 Vbeta and 13 Jbeta primers. Here immunoSEQ multiplex PCR was the method, and the copy in TCRdb shows in-frame clones only, minus some. The sample has about 160,000 clones; 68% are singletons. The sequenced material came from PBMCs. The receptors originated from a man aged 50 to 59 in good health and CMV-seronegative.

The chain is built from TRBV28 and TRBJ1-5; the D is unclear. Deletions cut 5 bases from V and 0 bases from J, with 17 bases between. There are 17 residues in the CDR3. Per the germline V gene, CDR1 is MDHEN and CDR2 is SYDVKM. In DNA form, the CDR3 reads TGTGCCAGCAGTAATAACAATCCCTTCGATAGCAATCAGCCCCAGCATTTT. Protein product: CASSNNNPFDSNQPQHF.

The V and J genes are TRBV6-5 and TRBJ1-2, with TRBD1 matching 8 bases. CDR3 size: 14 residues. CDR1 MNHEY and CDR2 SVGAGI come from the germline V gene. V gave up 6 bases and J gave up 5 bases; unmatched junction bases: 8. CDR3 in amino acids: CASSSDRGIYGYTF. In nucleotides, the CDR3 is TGTGCCAGCAGCTCCGACAGGGGTATTTATGGCTACACCTTC.

This clone occurred a few times. The J gene is TRBJ1-1, the V gene TRBV7-9, with 9 bases matching TRBD1. V gave up 5 bases and J gave up 4 bases; unmatched junction bases: 8. Germline CDR1 is SEHNR and CDR2 is FQNEAQ (reference sequence). CDR3 length equals 15 residues. CDR3 in amino acids: CASSPRQGVLTEAFF. CDR3 in DNA: TGTGCCAGCAGCCCCCGACAGGGGGTCCTCACTGAAGCTTTCTTT. The variable domain in full, with the rest retrieved from reference TRBV7-9 and TRBJ1-1, is DTGVSQNPRHKITKRGQNVTFRCDPISEHNRLYWYRQTLGQGPEFLTYFQNEAQLEKSRLLSDRFSAERPKGSFSTLEIQRTEQGDSAMYLCASSPRQGVLTEAFFGQGTRLTVV.

The chain employs TRBV28 and TRBJ1-1; tentative D call: TRBD1 (5 bases). The CDR3 runs 14 residues. In germline, CDR1 is MDHEN, CDR2 SYDVKM. V was trimmed by 3 bases and J by 6 bases, leaving 14 bases between them. CDR3 in DNA: TGTGCCAGCAGTTTGGCGGCGGGAGGGGCTGAAGCTTTCTTT. Its translation: CASSLAAGGAEAFF. The full variable domain, with the rest looked up from reference TRBV28 and TRBJ1-1, is DVKVTQSSRYLVKRTGEKVFLECVQDMDHENMFWYRQDPGLGLRLIYFSYDVKMKEKGDIPEGYSVSREKKERFSLILESASTNQTSMYLCASSLAAGGAEAFFGQGTRLTVV.

The table lists this clone with a few counts. This rearrangement joins TRBV4-1 to TRBJ1-4, with D hard to call. The V gene's germline CDR1 is MGHRA and CDR2 YSYEKL. The CDR3 runs 16 residues. Trimming shortened V by 4 bases and J by 3 bases, and 15 bases separated the two germline ends. The CDR3, as DNA: TGCGCCAGCAGCCCGACAACCCCGGTAGCTAATGAAAAACTGTTTTTT. Encoded protein: CASSPTTPVANEKLFF.

V usage is TRBV16 and J usage is TRBJ2-7; tentative D call: TRBD1 (6 bases). Germline CDR1 is KGHSY and CDR2 is FQNENV. The length of the CDR3 is 15 residues. V was shortened by 2 bases and J by 2 bases, with 13 bases between the two germline ends. CDR3 DNA: TGTGCCAGCAGCCAAAGCCGACAGGTAACCTACGAGCAGTACTTC. Its translation: CASSQSRQVTYEQYF.

This clone turned up a few times. The chain uses TRBV2 and TRBJ1-2; 10 positions agree with TRBD1. The CDR3 is 14 amino acids. J lost 4 bases, V lost 8 bases, and 7 bases had no gene match. The germline gives CDR1 SNHLY, CDR2 FYNNEI. CDR3 nucleotide sequence: TGTGCCAGCCCTGGACAGGGGGTTAGCTATGGCTACACCTTC. It is translated as CASPGQGVSYGYTF.

The chain links TRBV6-6 to TRBJ1-3; the D gene is possibly TRBD1 (5 bases). The length of the CDR3 is 14 residues. Germline-derived CDR1 and CDR2 are MNHNY and SVGAGI (reference sequence). V lost 8 bases and J 4 bases, leaving 15 bases between the germline ends. The CDR3 region is CASCKQGYGNTIYF. In nucleotides, the CDR3 is TGTGCCAGCTGCAAGCAGGGATACGGAAACACCATATATTTT.

V gene TRBV19 combines with J gene TRBJ2-1; tentative D call: TRBD2 (7 bases). Germline V gene data show CDR1 as LNHDA and CDR2 as SQIVND (reference sequence). V lost 2 bases, J lost 1 base, and 12 bases lay in between. The CDR3 length is 16 residues. Here the CDR3 reads CASSIRGGRSYNEQFF. CDR3 nucleotides: TGTGCCAGTAGTATAAGGGGGGGGCGGTCCTACAATGAGCAGTTCTTC.

The genes are TRBV7-6 and TRBJ1-4; tentatively, D is TRBD1 (5 bases). The CDR3 contains 15 residues. V was pared by 1 base and J by 5 bases, with 11 bases between. Germline V gives CDR1 SGHVS, CDR2 FNYEAQ. The CDR3 bases are TGTGCCAGCAGCTTAGGGGCGGGACGGAATGAAAAACTGTTTTTT. Amino acids: CASSLGAGRNEKLFF.

The chain is built from TRBV7-8 and TRBJ2-5, with 7 bases aligning to TRBD1. The germline V gene has CDR1 SGHVS and CDR2 FQNEAQ. The trim removed 5 bases at V and 5 bases at J, leaving 17 bases unmatched. CDR3 length equals 17 residues. The DNA for the CDR3 is TGTGCCAGCAGCGTCGGGACAGATCTACTAGGGTTTGAGACCCAGTACTTC. This gives the protein CASSVGTDLLGFETQYF.

The chain has TRBV18 and TRBJ2-5; tentative D call: TRBD1 (6 bases). The CDR3 is 15 residues long. The germline gives CDR1 KGHSH, CDR2 LQKENI. With 3 bases removed from V and 1 base from J, the gap between germline ends came to 12 bases. The DNA of the CDR3 is TGTGCCAGCTCACCTAGTACAGGGCCCCAAGAGACCCAGTACTTC. This translates into CASSPSTGPQETQYF.

The chain has TRBV7-9 and TRBJ2-2; no clear D gene. The CDR3 spans 12 residues. Germline loops: CDR1 SEHNR, CDR2 FQNEAQ (reference sequence). Trimming left V 5 bases short and J 3 bases short, with 4 bases between. The CDR3 region has the DNA TGTGCCAGCAGCCCATACACCGGGGAGCTGTTTTTT. Amino acids: CASSPYTGELFF. Full variable domain (rest looked up from reference TRBV7-9 and TRBJ2-2): DTGVSQNPRHKITKRGQNVTFRCDPISEHNRLYWYRQTLGQGPEFLTYFQNEAQLEKSRLLSDRFSAERPKGSFSTLEIQRTEQGDSAMYLCASSPYTGELFFGEGSRLTVL.

J is TRBJ1-3 and V is TRBV5-1; 10 bases line up with TRBD1. V shed 4 bases, J shed 2 bases, and the junction held 6 bases outside the gene matches. This CDR3 contains 16 residues. CDR1 is SGHRS, CDR2 YFSETQ, per germline. As DNA, the CDR3 is TGCGCCAGCAGCCCGACAGGGGGCGTCCCTGGAAACACCATATATTTT. This translates into CASSPTGGVPGNTIYF.